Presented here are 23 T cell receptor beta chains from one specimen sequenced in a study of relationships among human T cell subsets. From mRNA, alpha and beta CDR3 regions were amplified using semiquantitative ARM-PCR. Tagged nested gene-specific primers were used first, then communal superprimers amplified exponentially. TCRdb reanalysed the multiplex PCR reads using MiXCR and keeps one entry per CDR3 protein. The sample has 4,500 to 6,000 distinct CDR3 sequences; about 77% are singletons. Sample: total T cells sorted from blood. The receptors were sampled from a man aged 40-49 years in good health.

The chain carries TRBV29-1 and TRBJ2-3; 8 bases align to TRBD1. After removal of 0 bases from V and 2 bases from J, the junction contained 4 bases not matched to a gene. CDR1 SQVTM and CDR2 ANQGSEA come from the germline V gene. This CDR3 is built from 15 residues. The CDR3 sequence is CSVEETGGPTDTQYF. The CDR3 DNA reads TGCAGCGTTGAAGAAACAGGGGGACCCACAGATACGCAGTATTTT.

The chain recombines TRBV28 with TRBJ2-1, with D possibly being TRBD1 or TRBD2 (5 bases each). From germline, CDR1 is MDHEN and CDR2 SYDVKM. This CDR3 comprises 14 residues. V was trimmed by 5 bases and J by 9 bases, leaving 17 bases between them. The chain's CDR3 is CASSTPYPGAEQFF. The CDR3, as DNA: TGTGCCAGCAGTACACCCTATCCCGGGGCTGAGCAGTTCTTC.

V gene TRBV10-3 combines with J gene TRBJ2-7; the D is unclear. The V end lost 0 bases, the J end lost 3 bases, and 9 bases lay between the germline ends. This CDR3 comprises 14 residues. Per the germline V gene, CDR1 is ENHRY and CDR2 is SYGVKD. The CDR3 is CAISESHRNYEQYF. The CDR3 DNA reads TGTGCCATCAGTGAGTCACACAGAAACTACGAGCAGTACTTC.

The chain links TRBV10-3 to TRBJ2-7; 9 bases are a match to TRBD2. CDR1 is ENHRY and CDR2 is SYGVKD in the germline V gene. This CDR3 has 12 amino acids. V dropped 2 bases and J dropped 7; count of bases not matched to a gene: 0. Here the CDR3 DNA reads TGTGCCATCAGTGAGCTAGCGGGAGAGCAGTACTTC. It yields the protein CAISELAGEQYF.

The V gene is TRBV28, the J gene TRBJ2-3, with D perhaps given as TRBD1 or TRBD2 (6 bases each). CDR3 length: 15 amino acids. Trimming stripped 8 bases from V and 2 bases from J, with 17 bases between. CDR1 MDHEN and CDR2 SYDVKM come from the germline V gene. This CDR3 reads CASRVGGRDTDTQYF. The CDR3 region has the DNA TGTGCCAGCCGCGTGGGGGGCAGAGACACAGATACGCAGTATTTT.

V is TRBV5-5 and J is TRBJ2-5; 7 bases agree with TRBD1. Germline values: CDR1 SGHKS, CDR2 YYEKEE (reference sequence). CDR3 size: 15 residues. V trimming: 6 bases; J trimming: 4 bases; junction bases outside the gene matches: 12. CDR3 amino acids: CASTRQGLPGETQYF. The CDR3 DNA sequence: TGTGCCAGCACCCGACAGGGATTGCCGGGAGAGACCCAGTACTTC. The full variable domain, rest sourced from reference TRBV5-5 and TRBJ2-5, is DAGVTQSPTHLIKTRGQQVTLRCSPISGHKSVSWYQQVLGQGPQFIFQYYEKEERGRGNFPDRFSARQFPNYSSELNVNALLLGDSALYLCASTRQGLPGETQYFGPGTRLLVL.

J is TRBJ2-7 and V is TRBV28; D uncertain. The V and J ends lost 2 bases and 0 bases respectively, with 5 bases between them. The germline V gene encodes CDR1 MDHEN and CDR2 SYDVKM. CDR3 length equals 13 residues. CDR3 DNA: TGTGCCAGCAGTTTACCCCACTCCTACGAGCAGTACTTC. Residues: CASSLPHSYEQYF.

CDR3 loop: CASSPFLAGGPDTQYF. DNA of the CDR3: TGCGCCAGCAGCCCGTTTCTAGCGGGAGGACCAGATACGCAGTATTTT. The V gene is TRBV5-1, the J gene TRBJ2-3; 11 positions agree with TRBD2. This CDR3 comprises 16 residues. V lost 4 bases, J lost 4 bases, and 8 bases stayed unmatched. The germline V gene has CDR1 SGHRS and CDR2 YFSETQ.

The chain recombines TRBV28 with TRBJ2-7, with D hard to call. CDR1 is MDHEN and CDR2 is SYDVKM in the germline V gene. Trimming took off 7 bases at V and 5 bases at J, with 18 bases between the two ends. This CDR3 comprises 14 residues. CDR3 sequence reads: CASKVPDVRDEQYF. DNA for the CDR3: TGTGCCAGCAAGGTACCGGACGTGAGAGACGAGCAGTACTTC.

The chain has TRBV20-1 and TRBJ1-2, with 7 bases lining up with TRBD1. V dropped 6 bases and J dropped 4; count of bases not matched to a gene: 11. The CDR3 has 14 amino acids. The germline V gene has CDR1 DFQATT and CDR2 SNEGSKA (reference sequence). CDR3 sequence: CSATSSGTAYGYTF. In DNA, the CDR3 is TGCAGTGCCACATCGAGCGGGACAGCCTATGGCTACACCTTC.

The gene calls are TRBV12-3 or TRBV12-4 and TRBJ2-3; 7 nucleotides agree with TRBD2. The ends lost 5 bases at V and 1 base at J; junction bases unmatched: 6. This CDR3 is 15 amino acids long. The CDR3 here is CASSAGLRGTDTQYF. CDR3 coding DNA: TGTGCCAGCAGTGCGGGACTACGAGGCACAGATACGCAGTATTTT.

CDR3 DNA sequence: TGTGCCAGCACCCTGCCGGGACATGGTAATTCACCCCTCCACTTT. This encodes CASTLPGHGNSPLHF. The chain has TRBV6-6 and TRBJ1-6; tentatively, D is TRBD1 (6 bases). The germline V gene has CDR1 MNHNY and CDR2 SVGAGI (reference sequence). V lost 7 bases and J lost 6, with 16 bases in between. The CDR3 runs to 15 residues.

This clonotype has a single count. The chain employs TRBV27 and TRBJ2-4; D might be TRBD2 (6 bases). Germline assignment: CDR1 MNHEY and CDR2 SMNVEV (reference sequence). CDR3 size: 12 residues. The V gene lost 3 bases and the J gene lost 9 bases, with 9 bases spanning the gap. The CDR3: CASSLGGGIQYF. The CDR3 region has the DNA TGTGCCAGCAGTTTGGGGGGAGGCATTCAGTACTTC.

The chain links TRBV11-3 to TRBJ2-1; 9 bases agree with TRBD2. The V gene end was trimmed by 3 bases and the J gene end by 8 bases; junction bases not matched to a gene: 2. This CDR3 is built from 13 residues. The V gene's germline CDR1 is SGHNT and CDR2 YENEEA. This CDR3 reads CASSFSGSDEQFF. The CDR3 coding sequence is TGTGCCAGCAGCTTTAGCGGGAGCGATGAGCAGTTCTTC.

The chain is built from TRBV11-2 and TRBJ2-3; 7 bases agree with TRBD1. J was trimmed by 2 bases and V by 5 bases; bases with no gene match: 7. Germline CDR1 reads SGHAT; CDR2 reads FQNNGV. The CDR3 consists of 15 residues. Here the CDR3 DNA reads TGTGCCAGCAGCGCAGGACAGGCCAACACAGATACGCAGTATTTT. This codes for CASSAGQANTDTQYF.

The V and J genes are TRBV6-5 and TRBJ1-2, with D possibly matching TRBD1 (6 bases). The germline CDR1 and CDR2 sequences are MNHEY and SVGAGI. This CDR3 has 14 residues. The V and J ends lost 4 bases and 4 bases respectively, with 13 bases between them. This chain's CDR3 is CASSFSQGFYGYTF. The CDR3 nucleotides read TGTGCCAGCAGTTTTTCACAGGGATTCTATGGCTACACCTTC.

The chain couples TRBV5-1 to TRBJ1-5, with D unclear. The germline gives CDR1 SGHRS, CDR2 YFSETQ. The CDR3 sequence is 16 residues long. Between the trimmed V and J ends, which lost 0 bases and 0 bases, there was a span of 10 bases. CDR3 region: CASSLDGPYSNQPQHF. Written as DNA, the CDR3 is TGCGCCAGCAGCTTGGACGGGCCCTATAGCAATCAGCCCCAGCATTTT.

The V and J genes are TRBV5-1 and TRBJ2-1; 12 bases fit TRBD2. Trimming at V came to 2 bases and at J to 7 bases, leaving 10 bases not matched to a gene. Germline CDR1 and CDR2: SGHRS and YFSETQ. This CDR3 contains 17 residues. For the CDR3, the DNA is TGCGCCAGCAGCTTCCATCCGACTAGCGGGGGAATAAATGAGCAGTTCTTC. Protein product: CASSFHPTSGGINEQFF.

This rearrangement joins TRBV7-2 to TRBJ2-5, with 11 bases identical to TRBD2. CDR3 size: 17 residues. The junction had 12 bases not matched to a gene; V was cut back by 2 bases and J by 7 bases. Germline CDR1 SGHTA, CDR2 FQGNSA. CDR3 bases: TGTGCCAGCAGCTTAAGCACTAGTAGCGGGGGGGTAGCGACCCAGTACTTC. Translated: CASSLSTSSGGVATQYF.

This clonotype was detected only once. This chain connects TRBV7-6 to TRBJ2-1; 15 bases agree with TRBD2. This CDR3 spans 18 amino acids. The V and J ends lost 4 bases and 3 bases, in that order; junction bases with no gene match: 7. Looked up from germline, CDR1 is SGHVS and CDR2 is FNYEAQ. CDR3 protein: CASSSRPGLAGGYNEQFF. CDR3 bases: TGTGCCAGCAGCTCCCGTCCGGGACTAGCGGGAGGCTACAATGAGCAGTTCTTC.

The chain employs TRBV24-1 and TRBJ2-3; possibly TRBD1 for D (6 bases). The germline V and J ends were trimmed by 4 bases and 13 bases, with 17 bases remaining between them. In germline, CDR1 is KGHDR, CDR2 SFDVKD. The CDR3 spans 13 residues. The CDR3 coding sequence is TGTGCCACCAGTGACGCGACAGCCGCAGGGGAGTATTTT. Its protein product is CATSDATAAGEYF.

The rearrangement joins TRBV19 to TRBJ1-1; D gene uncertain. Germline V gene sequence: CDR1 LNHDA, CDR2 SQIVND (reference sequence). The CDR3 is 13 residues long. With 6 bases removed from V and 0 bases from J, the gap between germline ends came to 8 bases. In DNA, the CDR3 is TGTGCCAGTAGCGAGAGTCTGAACACTGAAGCTTTCTTT. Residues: CASSESLNTEAFF.

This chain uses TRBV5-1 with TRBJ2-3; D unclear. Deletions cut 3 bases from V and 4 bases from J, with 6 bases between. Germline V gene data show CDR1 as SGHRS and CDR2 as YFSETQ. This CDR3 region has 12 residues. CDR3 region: CASSSTADTQYF. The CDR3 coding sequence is TGCGCCAGCAGCTCGACGGCAGATACGCAGTATTTT.